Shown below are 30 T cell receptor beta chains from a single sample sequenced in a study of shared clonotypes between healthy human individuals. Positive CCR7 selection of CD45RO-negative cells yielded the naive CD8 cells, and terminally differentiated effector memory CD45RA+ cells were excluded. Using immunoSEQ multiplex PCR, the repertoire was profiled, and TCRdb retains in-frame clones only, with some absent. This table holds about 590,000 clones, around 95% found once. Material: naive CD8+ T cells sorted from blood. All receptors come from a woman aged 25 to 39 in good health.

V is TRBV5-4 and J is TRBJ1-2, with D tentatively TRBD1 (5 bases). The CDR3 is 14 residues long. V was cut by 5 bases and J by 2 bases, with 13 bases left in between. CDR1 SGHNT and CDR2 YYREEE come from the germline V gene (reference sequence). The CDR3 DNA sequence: TGTGCCAGCAGATTTTGGGGGAACAACTATGGCTACACCTTC. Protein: CASRFWGNNYGYTF.

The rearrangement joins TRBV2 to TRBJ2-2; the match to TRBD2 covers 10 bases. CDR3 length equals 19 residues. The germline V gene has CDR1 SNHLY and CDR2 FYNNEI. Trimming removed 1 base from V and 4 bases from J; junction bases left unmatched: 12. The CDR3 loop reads CASSEVPVGTSGITGELFF. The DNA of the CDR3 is TGTGCCAGCAGTGAAGTTCCGGTCGGAACTAGCGGGATCACCGGGGAGCTGTTTTTT.

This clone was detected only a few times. DNA of the CDR3: TGTGGACGACCGGTTGGGACTGAAGCTTTCTTT. Protein: CGRPVGTEAFF. V gene TRBV28 combines with J gene TRBJ1-1; D is ambiguous. The CDR3 is made up of 11 amino acids. Germline CDR1 MDHEN, CDR2 SYDVKM. The whole variable domain, filled in from reference TRBV28 and TRBJ1-1, reads DVKVTQSSRYLVKRTGEKVFLECVQDMDHENMFWYRQDPGLGLRLIYFSYDVKMKEKGDIPEGYSVSREKKERFSLILESASTNQTSMYLCGRPVGTEAFFGQGTRLTVV.

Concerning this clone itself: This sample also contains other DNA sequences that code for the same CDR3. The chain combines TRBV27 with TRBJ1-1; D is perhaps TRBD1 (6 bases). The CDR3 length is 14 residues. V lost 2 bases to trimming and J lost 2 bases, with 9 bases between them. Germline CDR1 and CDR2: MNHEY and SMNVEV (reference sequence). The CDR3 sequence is CASSLTGGNTEAFF. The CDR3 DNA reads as TGTGCCAGCAGTTTAACGGGGGGCAACACTGAAGCTTTCTTT.

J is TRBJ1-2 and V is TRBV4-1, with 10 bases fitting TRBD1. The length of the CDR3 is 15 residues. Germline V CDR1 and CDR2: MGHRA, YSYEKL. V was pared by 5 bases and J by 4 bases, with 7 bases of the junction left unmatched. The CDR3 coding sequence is TGCGCCAGCAGCTCCCGGGACAGGGGTATCTATGGCTACACCTTC. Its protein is CASSSRDRGIYGYTF.

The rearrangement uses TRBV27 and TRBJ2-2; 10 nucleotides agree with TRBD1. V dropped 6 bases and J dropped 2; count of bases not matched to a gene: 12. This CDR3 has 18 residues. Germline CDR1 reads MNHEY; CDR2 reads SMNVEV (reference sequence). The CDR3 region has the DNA TGTGCCAGCAGCCCCTCGGCTGGGGACAGGGGAAACACCGGGGAGCTGTTTTTT. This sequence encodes CASSPSAGDRGNTGELFF.

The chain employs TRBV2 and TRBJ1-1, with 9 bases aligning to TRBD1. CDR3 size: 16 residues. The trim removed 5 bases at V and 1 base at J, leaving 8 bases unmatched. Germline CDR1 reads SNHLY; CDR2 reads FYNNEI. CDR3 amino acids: CASSSDLDRGNTEAFF. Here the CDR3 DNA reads TGTGCCAGCAGTTCAGACTTGGACAGGGGGAACACTGAAGCTTTCTTT.

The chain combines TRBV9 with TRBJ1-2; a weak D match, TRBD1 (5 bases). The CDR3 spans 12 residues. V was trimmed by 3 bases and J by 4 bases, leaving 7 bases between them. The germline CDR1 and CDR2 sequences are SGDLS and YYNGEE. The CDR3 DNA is TGTGCCAGCAGCGACGGGGGCTATGGCTACACCTTC. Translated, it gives CASSDGGYGYTF.

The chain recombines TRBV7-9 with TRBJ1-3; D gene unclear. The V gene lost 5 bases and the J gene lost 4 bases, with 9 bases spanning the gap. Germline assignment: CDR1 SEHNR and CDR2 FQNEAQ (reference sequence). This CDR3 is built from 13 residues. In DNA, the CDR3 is TGTGCCAGCAGCCCTCGTTCCGGAAACACCATATATTTT. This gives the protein CASSPRSGNTIYF.

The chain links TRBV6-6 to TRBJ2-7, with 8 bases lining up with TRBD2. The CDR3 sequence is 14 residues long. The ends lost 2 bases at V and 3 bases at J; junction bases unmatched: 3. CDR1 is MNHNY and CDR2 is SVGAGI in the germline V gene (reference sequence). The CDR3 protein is CASSYSGRSYEQYF. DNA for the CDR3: TGTGCCAGCAGTTACAGCGGGAGAAGCTACGAGCAGTACTTC.

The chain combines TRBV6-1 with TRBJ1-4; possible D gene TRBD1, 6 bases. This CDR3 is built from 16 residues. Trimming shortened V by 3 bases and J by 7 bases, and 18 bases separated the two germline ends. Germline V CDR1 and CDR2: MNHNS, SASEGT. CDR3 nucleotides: TGTGCCAGCAGTGATTTACAGGGCGGGTGGAGTGAAAAACTGTTTTTT. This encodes CASSDLQGGWSEKLFF.

The CDR3 here is CASSVGGNSQPQHF. The CDR3 coding sequence is TGTGCCAGCAGCGTAGGGGGAAACAGTCAGCCCCAGCATTTT. V gene TRBV9 combines with J gene TRBJ1-5; D uncertain. V was trimmed by 0 bases and J by 6 bases, leaving 10 bases between them. Germline values: CDR1 SGDLS, CDR2 YYNGEE. This CDR3 spans 14 amino acids.

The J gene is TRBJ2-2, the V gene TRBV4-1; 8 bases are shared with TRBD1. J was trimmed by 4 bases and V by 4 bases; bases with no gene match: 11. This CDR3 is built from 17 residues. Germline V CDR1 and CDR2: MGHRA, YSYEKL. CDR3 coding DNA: TGCGCCAGCAGCCCGCGGACAGGGTATTTTATCACCGGGGAGCTGTTTTTT. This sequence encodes CASSPRTGYFITGELFF.

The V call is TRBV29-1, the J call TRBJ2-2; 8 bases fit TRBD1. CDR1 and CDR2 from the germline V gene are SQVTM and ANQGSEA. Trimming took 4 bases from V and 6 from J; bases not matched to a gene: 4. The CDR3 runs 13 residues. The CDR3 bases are TGCAGCGTTGGGGACAGGTTGTCCGGGGAGCTGTTTTTT. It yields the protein CSVGDRLSGELFF.

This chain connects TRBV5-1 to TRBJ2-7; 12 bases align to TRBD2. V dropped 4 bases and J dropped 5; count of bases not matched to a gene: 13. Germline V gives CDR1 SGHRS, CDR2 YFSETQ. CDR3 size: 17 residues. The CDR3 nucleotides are TGCGCCAGCAGCAAAAGAGGTGGACTAGCGGGATTCGACGAGCAGTACTTC. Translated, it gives CASSKRGGLAGFDEQYF.

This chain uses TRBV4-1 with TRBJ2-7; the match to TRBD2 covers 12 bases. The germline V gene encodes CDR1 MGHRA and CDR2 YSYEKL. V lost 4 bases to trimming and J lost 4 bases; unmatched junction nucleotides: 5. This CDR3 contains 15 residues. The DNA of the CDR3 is TGCGCCAGCAGCCTCGGGACTAGCGGGTTTTACGAGCAGTACTTC. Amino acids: CASSLGTSGFYEQYF.

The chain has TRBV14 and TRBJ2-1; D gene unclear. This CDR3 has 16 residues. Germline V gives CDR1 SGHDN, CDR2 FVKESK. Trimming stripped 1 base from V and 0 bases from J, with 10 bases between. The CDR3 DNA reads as TGTGCCAGCAGCCAAGTAGCCGTAAGCTCCTACAATGAGCAGTTCTTC. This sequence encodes CASSQVAVSSYNEQFF.

CDR3 bases: TGTGCCAGCAGCTTAGGGACAGGGGGCCTGGACACTGAAGCTTTCTTT. Its protein product is CASSLGTGGLDTEAFF. V usage is TRBV11-1 and J usage is TRBJ1-1; 11 bases line up with TRBD1. With 1 base clipped from V and 3 bases from J, the junction kept 4 bases outside the gene matches. The CDR3 runs to 16 residues. Germline values: CDR1 SGHAT, CDR2 FQDESV (reference sequence). The variable domain in full, with the rest retrieved from reference TRBV11-1 and TRBJ1-1, is EAEVAQSPRYKITEKSQAVAFWCDPISGHATLYWYRQILGQGPELLVQFQDESVVDDSQLPKDRFSAERLKGVDSTLKIQPAELGDSAMYLCASSLGTGGLDTEAFFGQGTRLTVV.

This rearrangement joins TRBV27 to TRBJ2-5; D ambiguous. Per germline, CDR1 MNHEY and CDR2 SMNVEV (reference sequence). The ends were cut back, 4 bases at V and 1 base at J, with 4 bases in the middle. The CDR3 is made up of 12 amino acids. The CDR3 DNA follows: TGTGCCAGCAGTTCACTCCAAGAGACCCAGTACTTC. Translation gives CASSSLQETQYF.

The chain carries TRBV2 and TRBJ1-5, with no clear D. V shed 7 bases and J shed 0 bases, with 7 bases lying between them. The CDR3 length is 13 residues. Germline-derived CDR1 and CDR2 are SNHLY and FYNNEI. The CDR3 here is CASKDDSNQPQHF. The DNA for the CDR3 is TGTGCCAGCAAGGACGATAGCAATCAGCCCCAGCATTTT.

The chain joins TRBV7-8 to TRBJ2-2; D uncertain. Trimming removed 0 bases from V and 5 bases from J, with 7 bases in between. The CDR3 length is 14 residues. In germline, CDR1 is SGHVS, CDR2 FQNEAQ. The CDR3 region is CASSLAARTGELFF. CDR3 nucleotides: TGTGCCAGCAGCTTAGCGGCCAGAACCGGGGAGCTGTTTTTT. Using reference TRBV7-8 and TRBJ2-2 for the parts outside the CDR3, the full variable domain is GAGVSQSPRYKVAKRGQDVALRCDPISGHVSLFWYQQALGQGPEFLTYFQNEAQLDKSGLPSDRFFAERPEGSVSTLKIQRTQQEDSAVYLCASSLAARTGELFFGEGSRLTVL.

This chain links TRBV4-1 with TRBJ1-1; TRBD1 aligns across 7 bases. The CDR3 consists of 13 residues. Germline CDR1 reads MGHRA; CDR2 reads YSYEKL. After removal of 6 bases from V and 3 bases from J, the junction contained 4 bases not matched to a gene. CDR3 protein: CASSQQGYTEAFF. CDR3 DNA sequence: TGCGCCAGCAGTCAACAGGGGTACACTGAAGCTTTCTTT.

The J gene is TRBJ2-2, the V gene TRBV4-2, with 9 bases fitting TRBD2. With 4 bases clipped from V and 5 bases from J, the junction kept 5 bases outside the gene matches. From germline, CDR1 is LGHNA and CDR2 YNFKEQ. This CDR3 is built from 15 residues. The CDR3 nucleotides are TGTGCCAGCAGCCCGGTAGCGGGAGAAACCGGGGAGCTGTTTTTT. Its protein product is CASSPVAGETGELFF.

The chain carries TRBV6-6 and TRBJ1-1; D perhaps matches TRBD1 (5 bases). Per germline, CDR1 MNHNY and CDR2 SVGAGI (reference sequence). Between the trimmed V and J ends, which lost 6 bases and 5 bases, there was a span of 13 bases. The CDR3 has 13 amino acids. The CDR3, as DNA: TGTGCCAGCAGCAGGGATTTGTGGACTGAAGCTTTCTTT. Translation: CASSRDLWTEAFF.

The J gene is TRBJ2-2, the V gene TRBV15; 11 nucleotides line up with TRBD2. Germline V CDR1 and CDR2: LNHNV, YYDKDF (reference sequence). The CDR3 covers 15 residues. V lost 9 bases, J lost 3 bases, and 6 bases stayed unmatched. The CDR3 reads CATAPGLADTGELFF. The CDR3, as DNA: TGTGCCACTGCGCCGGGACTAGCGGACACCGGGGAGCTGTTTTTT.

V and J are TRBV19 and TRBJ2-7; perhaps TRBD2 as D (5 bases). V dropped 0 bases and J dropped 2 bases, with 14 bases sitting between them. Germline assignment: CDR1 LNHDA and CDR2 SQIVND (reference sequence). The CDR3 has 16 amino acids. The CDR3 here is CASSIDLFEGTYEQYF. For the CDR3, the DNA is TGTGCCAGTAGTATAGATCTATTCGAGGGTACCTACGAGCAGTACTTC.

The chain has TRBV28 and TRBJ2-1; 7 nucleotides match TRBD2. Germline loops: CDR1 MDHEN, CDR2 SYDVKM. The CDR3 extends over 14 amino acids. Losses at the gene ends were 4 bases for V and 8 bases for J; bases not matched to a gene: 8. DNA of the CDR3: TGTGCCAGCAGTTGGACTAGAATTGCTGATGAGCAGTTCTTC. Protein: CASSWTRIADEQFF.

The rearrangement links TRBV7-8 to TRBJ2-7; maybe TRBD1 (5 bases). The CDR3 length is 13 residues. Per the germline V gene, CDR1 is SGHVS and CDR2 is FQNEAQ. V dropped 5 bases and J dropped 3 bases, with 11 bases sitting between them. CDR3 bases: TGTGCCAGCAGCCCAGGGCTTAACTACGAGCAGTACTTC. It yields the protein CASSPGLNYEQYF.

This chain's CDR3 is CASSWGPLGKYGYTF. The DNA for the CDR3 is TGCGCCAGCAGCTGGGGGCCTTTGGGGAAGTATGGCTACACCTTC. This chain uses TRBV5-1 with TRBJ1-2, with D possibly TRBD1 on 6 matching bases. Germline CDR1 reads SGHRS; CDR2 reads YFSETQ. V gave up 3 bases and J gave up 5 bases, with 17 bases separating them. The CDR3 contains 15 residues.

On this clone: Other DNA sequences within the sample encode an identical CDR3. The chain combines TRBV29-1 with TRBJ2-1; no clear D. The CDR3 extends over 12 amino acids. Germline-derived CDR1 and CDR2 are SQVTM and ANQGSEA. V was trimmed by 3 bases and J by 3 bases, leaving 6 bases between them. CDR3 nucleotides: TGCAGCGTTGAGGATAGCTACAATGAGCAGTTCTTC. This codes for CSVEDSYNEQFF.